The TCR beta chain described here comes from a study of identical twins. This clonotype was observed a handful of times. Its antigen is as yet unknown. Each CDR3 protein is one row after TCRdb ran MiXCR on the 5' RACE reads. The sample holds 260,000 or so distinct CDR3 sequences, approximately 6.8% seen once. Whole-study results and caveats: Findings came from cross-sectional statistics, without long-term follow-up of donors.

Germline assignment: CDR1 MNHEY and CDR2 SMNVEV (reference sequence). With V trimmed by 6 bases and J by 3 bases, 13 bases remained unmatched. There are 18 residues in the CDR3. These data also featured in a second study, about yellow fever vaccine responses in identical twins.

The V and J genes are TRBV27 and TRBJ2-7, with 14 bases identical to TRBD2. The sequenced material came from CD8+ T cells sorted from blood. This TCR came from a woman aged 18-35 years in good health. Written as DNA, the CDR3 is TGTGCCAGCAGCCTAGTGGGGACTAGCGGGAGAAAAAACTACGAGCAGTACTTC. It yields the protein CASSLVGTSGRKNYEQYF.